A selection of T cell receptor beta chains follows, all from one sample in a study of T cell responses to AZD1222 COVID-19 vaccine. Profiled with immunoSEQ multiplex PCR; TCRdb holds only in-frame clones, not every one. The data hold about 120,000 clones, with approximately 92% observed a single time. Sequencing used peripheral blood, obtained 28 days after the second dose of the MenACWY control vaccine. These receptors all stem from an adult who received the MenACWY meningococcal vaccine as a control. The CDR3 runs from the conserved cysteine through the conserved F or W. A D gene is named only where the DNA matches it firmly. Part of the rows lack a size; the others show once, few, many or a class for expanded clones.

CDR3 DNA: TGTGCCAGCAGTCCGGGGGCTCAGCCCCAGCATTTT
CDR3 protein: CASSPGAQPQHF
clone size: NA
V gene: TRBV19
D gene: NA
J gene: TRBJ1-5

CDR3 DNA: TGTGCCAGCAGCAAACAGACTAGTTCCGGGGAGCTGTTTTTT
CDR3 protein: CASSKQTSSGELFF
clone size: NA
V gene: TRBV11-2
D gene: NA
J gene: TRBJ2-2

CDR3 DNA: TGTGCCAGCAGTTTAGGAGGGGATGGGAATGAGCAGTTCTTC
CDR3 protein: CASSLGGDGNEQFF
clone size: NA
V gene: TRBV28
D gene: NA
J gene: TRBJ2-1

CDR3 DNA: TGTGCCAGCAGTTTACAACAGGGAACCGGGGAGCTGTTTTTT
CDR3 protein: CASSLQQGTGELFF
clone size: NA
V gene: TRBV27
D gene: NA
J gene: TRBJ2-2

CDR3 DNA: TGTGCCAGCAGCCAAGAATGGCGGCTCTCTGGGGCCAACGTCCTGACTTTC
CDR3 protein: CASSQEWRLSGANVLTF
clone size: NA
V gene: TRBV3-1/TRBV3-2
D gene: NA
J gene: TRBJ2-6

CDR3 DNA: TGTGCCGGGTGGGAAAACACCGGGGAGCTGTTTTTT
CDR3 protein: CAGWENTGELFF
clone size: NA
V gene: TRBV30
D gene: NA
J gene: TRBJ2-2

CDR3 DNA: TGTGCCAGCAGCTCGGTGCAGTATAATTCACCCCTCCACTTT
CDR3 protein: CASSSVQYNSPLHF
clone size: NA
V gene: TRBV7-8
D gene: NA
J gene: TRBJ1-6

CDR3 DNA: TGTGCCAGCAGCCGAGATCAAGAGACCCAGTACTTC
CDR3 protein: CASSRDQETQYF
clone size: NA
V gene: TRBV11-2
D gene: NA
J gene: TRBJ2-5

CDR3 DNA: TGTGCCGGTGCACGAGGCGGAGGCGGAGAGACCCAGTACTTC
CDR3 protein: CAGARGGGGETQYF
clone size: once
V gene: TRBV2
D gene: NA
J gene: TRBJ2-5

CDR3 DNA: TGCGCCAGCAGCTTGGCGGGGGGCGGTGAGACCCAGTACTTC
CDR3 protein: CASSLAGGGETQYF
clone size: NA
V gene: TRBV5-1
D gene: NA
J gene: TRBJ2-5

CDR3 DNA: TGCGCCAGCAGCTTGGTGACAGGAAGCTCCTACGAGCAGTACTTC
CDR3 protein: CASSLVTGSSYEQYF
clone size: once
V gene: TRBV5-1
D gene: NA
J gene: TRBJ2-7

CDR3 DNA: TGCGCCAGCAGCTTGGATCTCAGTAGGAACACTGAAGCTTTCTTT
CDR3 protein: CASSLDLSRNTEAFF
clone size: NA
V gene: TRBV5-1
D gene: NA
J gene: TRBJ1-1

CDR3 DNA: TGTGCCAGTAGTACGACACTTCTCTACGAGCAGTACTTC
CDR3 protein: CASSTTLLYEQYF
clone size: NA
V gene: TRBV19
D gene: NA
J gene: TRBJ2-7

CDR3 DNA: TGTGCCAGCAGGGTAACAGGGGGCGCCGGGGATACGCAGTATTTT
CDR3 protein: CASRVTGGAGDTQYF
clone size: NA
V gene: TRBV7-9
D gene: TRBD1
J gene: TRBJ2-3

CDR3 DNA: TGTGCCAGCAGTTCCTCGGAAGGAGGGAACACTGAAGCTTTCTTT
CDR3 protein: CASSSSEGGNTEAFF
clone size: NA
V gene: TRBV28
D gene: NA
J gene: TRBJ1-1

CDR3 DNA: TGCGCCAGCAGCTTGGATGGGACAGGGAGGAGGAGGGCTAACACTGAAGCTTTCTTT
CDR3 protein: CASSLDGTGRRRANTEAFF
clone size: NA
V gene: TRBV5-1
D gene: TRBD1
J gene: TRBJ1-1

CDR3 DNA: TGTGCCTGGAGTGGAGGATCCAGCGGGACGTACCAAGAGACCCAGTACTTC
CDR3 protein: CAWSGGSSGTYQETQYF
clone size: NA
V gene: TRBV30
D gene: TRBD2
J gene: TRBJ2-5

CDR3 DNA: TGTGCCAGCAGCTGGGGGAGGGAGCTGTTTTTT
CDR3 protein: CASSWGRELFF
clone size: NA
V gene: TRBV11-2
D gene: NA
J gene: TRBJ2-2

CDR3 DNA: TGTGCCAGCAGCTTAGCTTCGACAGGGGCCAGCTACGAGCAGTACTTC
CDR3 protein: CASSLASTGASYEQYF
clone size: NA
V gene: TRBV7-6
D gene: TRBD1
J gene: TRBJ2-7

CDR3 DNA: TGCGCCAGCAGCTTGGTGTTCAATGAGCAGTTCTTC
CDR3 protein: CASSLVFNEQFF
clone size: NA
V gene: TRBV5-1
D gene: NA
J gene: TRBJ2-1

CDR3 DNA: TGTGCCAGCAGACAGAGACAGGGCTACGAGCAGTACTTC
CDR3 protein: CASRQRQGYEQYF
clone size: NA
V gene: TRBV12-3/TRBV12-4
D gene: TRBD1
J gene: TRBJ2-7

CDR3 DNA: TGTGCCAGCAGCTCCCGGGGTAGCGGGTCCCCTGGCACAGATACGCAGTATTTT
CDR3 protein: CASSSRGSGSPGTDTQYF
clone size: NA
V gene: TRBV21-1
D gene: NA
J gene: TRBJ2-3

CDR3 DNA: TGTGCCAGCAGTCGAACGGGACTAGCGAGTGAGCAGTACTTC
CDR3 protein: CASSRTGLASEQYF
clone size: NA
V gene: TRBV28
D gene: TRBD2
J gene: TRBJ2-7

CDR3 DNA: TGTGCCAGCAGCCGGGGACTGGAGAACACCGGGGAGCTGTTTTTT
CDR3 protein: CASSRGLENTGELFF
clone size: NA
V gene: TRBV6-5
D gene: NA
J gene: TRBJ2-2

CDR3 DNA: TGTGCCAGCAGCCCGGGGAGCTATCAGCCCCAGCATTTT
CDR3 protein: CASSPGSYQPQHF
clone size: NA
V gene: TRBV28
D gene: NA
J gene: TRBJ1-5

CDR3 DNA: TGCAGCGTGATGGACAGGCGCCAAGAGACCCAGTACTTC
CDR3 protein: CSVMDRRQETQYF
clone size: NA
V gene: TRBV29-1
D gene: TRBD1
J gene: TRBJ2-5

CDR3 DNA: TGTGCCAGTAACCGGGGCCGAGATGGCAATCAGCCCCAGCATTTT
CDR3 protein: CASNRGRDGNQPQHF
clone size: NA
V gene: TRBV19
D gene: NA
J gene: TRBJ1-5

CDR3 DNA: TGCGCCAGCAGCCAAGGCGACAGGGGTTACGAGCAGTACTTC
CDR3 protein: CASSQGDRGYEQYF
clone size: NA
V gene: TRBV4-1
D gene: TRBD1
J gene: TRBJ2-7

CDR3 DNA: TGTGCCAGCAGTTCTACGGGACAGGGGATGGAGGAGACCCAGTACTTC
CDR3 protein: CASSSTGQGMEETQYF
clone size: once
V gene: TRBV28
D gene: TRBD1
J gene: TRBJ2-5

CDR3 DNA: TGTGCCAGCAGCCCAGGGACTAGCGGGAGAATCCACGAGCAGTACTTC
CDR3 protein: CASSPGTSGRIHEQYF
clone size: NA
V gene: TRBV4-2
D gene: TRBD2
J gene: TRBJ2-7

CDR3 DNA: TGTGCCAGCAGCGGTCCCGGGACTAGCACAGATACGCAGTATTTT
CDR3 protein: CASSGPGTSTDTQYF
clone size: NA
V gene: TRBV5-4
D gene: NA
J gene: TRBJ2-3

CDR3 DNA: TGTGCCAGCAGCCCGGGTGTGGGGGGGAGCACAGATACGCAGTATTTT
CDR3 protein: CASSPGVGGSTDTQYF
clone size: NA
V gene: TRBV7-6
D gene: TRBD2
J gene: TRBJ2-3

CDR3 DNA: TGTGCCAGCAGCCACAGTGTTTTGACAGGGGCGCCTTATAGCAATCAGCCCCAGCATTTT
CDR3 protein: CASSHSVLTGAPYSNQPQHF
clone size: NA
V gene: TRBV6-2/TRBV6-3
D gene: TRBD1
J gene: TRBJ1-5

CDR3 DNA: TGTGCCAGCAGTTACTCGATAAACGGGGGAAACACCATATATTTT
CDR3 protein: CASSYSINGGNTIYF
clone size: once
V gene: TRBV6-5
D gene: NA
J gene: TRBJ1-3

CDR3 DNA: TGTGCCAGCAGCCTGGGCGCGAGTCGGGAGGCTTTTGAGCAGTACTTC
CDR3 protein: CASSLGASREAFEQYF
clone size: NA
V gene: TRBV5-5
D gene: TRBD2
J gene: TRBJ2-7

CDR3 DNA: TGTGCCAGCAGTGATTCTGGGGCCAACGTCCTGACTTTC
CDR3 protein: CASSDSGANVLTF
clone size: few
V gene: TRBV12-3/TRBV12-4
D gene: NA
J gene: TRBJ2-6

CDR3 DNA: TGCGCCAGCAGCCAAGTGCAGGGGCCCAACGTCCTGACTTTC
CDR3 protein: CASSQVQGPNVLTF
clone size: few
V gene: TRBV4-1
D gene: NA
J gene: TRBJ2-6

CDR3 DNA: TGCAGCGTTGCGGACGGTCAAGAGACCCAGTACTTC
CDR3 protein: CSVADGQETQYF
clone size: NA
V gene: TRBV29-1
D gene: NA
J gene: TRBJ2-5

CDR3 DNA: TGTGCCAGCAGCCCACAGGGGGCAACCTACGAGCAGTACTTC
CDR3 protein: CASSPQGATYEQYF
clone size: NA
V gene: TRBV13
D gene: TRBD1
J gene: TRBJ2-7

CDR3 DNA: TGTGCCAGCAGGGAACCTTTAATGGGGGCTTTCTTT
CDR3 protein: CASREPLMGAFF
clone size: NA
V gene: TRBV28
D gene: NA
J gene: TRBJ1-1

CDR3 DNA: TGTGCCAGCAGCAAGACAGGGTATCAAGAGACCCAGTACTTC
CDR3 protein: CASSKTGYQETQYF
clone size: NA
V gene: TRBV5-6
D gene: TRBD1
J gene: TRBJ2-5

CDR3 DNA: TGCAGCGTTGGAGGGGGCTGGGAGACCCAGTACTTC
CDR3 protein: CSVGGGWETQYF
clone size: NA
V gene: TRBV29-1
D gene: TRBD1
J gene: TRBJ2-5

CDR3 DNA: TGTGCCAGCAGTTTATACGCGGGAGGACCCTCCTACGAGCAGTACTTC
CDR3 protein: CASSLYAGGPSYEQYF
clone size: NA
V gene: TRBV28
D gene: TRBD2
J gene: TRBJ2-7

CDR3 DNA: TGCGCCAGCAGCCAAGTTGACAGGGGCGATGGCTACACCTTC
CDR3 protein: CASSQVDRGDGYTF
clone size: NA
V gene: TRBV4-1
D gene: TRBD1
J gene: TRBJ1-2

CDR3 DNA: TGTGCCAGCAGCTATTCAGGGGAAGGCTACACCTTC
CDR3 protein: CASSYSGEGYTF
clone size: NA
V gene: TRBV5-4
D gene: NA
J gene: TRBJ1-2

CDR3 DNA: TGTGCCAGCAGCGTAGCTACGGGGACCTACGAGCAGTACTTC
CDR3 protein: CASSVATGTYEQYF
clone size: once
V gene: TRBV9
D gene: NA
J gene: TRBJ2-7

CDR3 DNA: TGTGCCACCTCAAGGACAGGGGGAAACACCATATATTTT
CDR3 protein: CATSRTGGNTIYF
clone size: NA
V gene: TRBV2
D gene: TRBD1
J gene: TRBJ1-3

CDR3 DNA: TGTGCCAGCAGTGACTCTGCGGGGAGTAGCACAGATACGCAGTATTTT
CDR3 protein: CASSDSAGSSTDTQYF
clone size: NA
V gene: TRBV6-4
D gene: NA
J gene: TRBJ2-3

CDR3 DNA: TGTGCCAGCAGCGGACAGTCACTGAACACTGAAGCTTTCTTT
CDR3 protein: CASSGQSLNTEAFF
clone size: NA
V gene: TRBV4-2
D gene: NA
J gene: TRBJ1-1

CDR3 DNA: TGTGCCAGTCGAACCCGGACTAGCGGGACCAATGAGCAGTTCTTC
CDR3 protein: CASRTRTSGTNEQFF
clone size: NA
V gene: TRBV19
D gene: TRBD2
J gene: TRBJ2-1

CDR3 DNA: TGTGCCAGTAGTAATCTAGCGGGACGGCTCTACGAGCAGTACTTC
CDR3 protein: CASSNLAGRLYEQYF
clone size: NA
V gene: TRBV19
D gene: TRBD2
J gene: TRBJ2-7

CDR3 DNA: TGCGCCAGCAGCCAAGTGGCAGGCTCTGGAAACACCATATATTTT
CDR3 protein: CASSQVAGSGNTIYF
clone size: NA
V gene: TRBV4-3
D gene: NA
J gene: TRBJ1-3

CDR3 DNA: TGTGCCAGCCGGGACACTGGGCAAAATGAGCAGTTCTTC
CDR3 protein: CASRDTGQNEQFF
clone size: NA
V gene: TRBV2
D gene: NA
J gene: TRBJ2-1

CDR3 DNA: TGTGCCAGCAGTGGGCCCTCTGGGGCCAACGTCCTGACTTTC
CDR3 protein: CASSGPSGANVLTF
clone size: NA
V gene: TRBV2
D gene: NA
J gene: TRBJ2-6

CDR3 DNA: TGTGCCAGTCACAGCGGCGACAGTAACAATGAGCAGTTCTTC
CDR3 protein: CASHSGDSNNEQFF
clone size: NA
V gene: TRBV19
D gene: NA
J gene: TRBJ2-1

CDR3 DNA: TGTGCCAGCAGCTACCTCGGGACCGGGCGTGAAAAACTGTTTTTT
CDR3 protein: CASSYLGTGREKLFF
clone size: NA
V gene: TRBV7-2
D gene: NA
J gene: TRBJ1-4

CDR3 DNA: TGTGCCAGCAGTGGAAGGGACTCAGGGGGGGAGACCCAGTACTTC
CDR3 protein: CASSGRDSGGETQYF
clone size: once
V gene: TRBV2
D gene: NA
J gene: TRBJ2-5

CDR3 DNA: TGTGCCTGGAGGGGGGAGGAAGAGACCCAGTACTTC
CDR3 protein: CAWRGEEETQYF
clone size: NA
V gene: TRBV30
D gene: NA
J gene: TRBJ2-5

CDR3 DNA: TGCGCCAGCAGCCCGATTGGGGGGGGGCCCCGAGATACGCAGTATTTT
CDR3 protein: CASSPIGGGPRDTQYF
clone size: NA
V gene: TRBV5-1
D gene: NA
J gene: TRBJ2-3

CDR3 DNA: TGTGCCAGCACCCAGTCACAGGGTACCACCGGGGAGCTGTTTTTT
CDR3 protein: CASTQSQGTTGELFF
clone size: NA
V gene: TRBV2
D gene: NA
J gene: TRBJ2-2